The count of the clone carrying this T cell receptor beta chain is one. In the authors' methods: How many nucleated cells were present was estimated from reference gene primer amplification. Method: immunoSEQ multiplex PCR; TCRdb's copy keeps in-frame clones and lacks some. V and J calls plus clone size are reproduced from that table; the DNA served to infer D and trimming. The sample lists roughly 250,000 clones, approximately 85% seen once, with about 0.9% in the top ten. The source of the sample is a study of blood T cell repertoires in COVID-19. Study summary: Acute and convalescent COVID-19 specimens originated in the United States, Italy and Spain.

This CDR3 is built from 14 residues. Losses at the gene ends were 7 bases for V and 1 base for J; bases not matched to a gene: 5. In germline, CDR1 is LNHDA, CDR2 SQIVND (reference sequence). This sequence originates from a human donor with COVID-19, enrolled during active disease. The donor label of this sample is uncertain. This rearrangement joins TRBV19 to TRBJ1-1; 8 bases map to TRBD1. The sequenced sample was peripheral blood. CDR3 sequence (DNA): TGTGCCAGTACCGGCCAGGGGGCGAACACTGAAGCTTTCTTT. It translates to CASTGQGANTEAFF.